This T cell receptor beta chain was sequenced during a study of blood T cell repertoires in COVID-19 (TCRdb year 2020). About the study as a whole: Samples from collaborators originated in the United States, Italy and Spain and spanned both the acute and convalescent phases of COVID-19. The material from the prospective study consisted of cDNA or gDNA derived from T cells, B-cell-depleted T cells, or PBMCs. Subjects who had been exposed to COVID-19, were actively infected with it, or had recovered from it provided the deeply sampled blood TCRbeta repertoires that made up the dataset. A freely available public database, intended as a resource for researchers studying the immune response to SARS-CoV-2, is where the repertoires were released. The samples were drawn from two sources: the first 160 participants of the ongoing ImmuneRACE study, and about 1,300 subjects contributed by 6 global collaborators. A de-identified subject ID, COVID-19 status, age in years and sex were almost always included in the sample metadata. Where available, HLA class I and class II types were taken from metadata supplied by the sample provider and were not determined by assay-based typing.

Regarding this clone: The target of this receptor is not known. Base qualities are not provided; no much larger clone lies one nucleotide away.

Paper-wide results and their limitations: How much clinical and demographic metadata was included differed by source and by participant, and the metadata was provided uncurated.

The immunoSEQ Assay, a bias-controlled multiplex PCR, was used to amplify TCRbeta CDR3 regions from genomic DNA. Processing in the source paper ran as follows. Within the assay, amplification of reference gene primers was used to estimate how many nucleated cells each sample contained. To quantify the absolute abundance of each unique TCRbeta CDR3 rearrangement, sequence reads were collapsed and filtered. For each sample, productive Simpson clonality was calculated as the square root of Simpson's diversity index over productive rearrangements. TCRdb holds this immuneACCESS table with in-frame rearrangements only. Some clones are missing; in checked studies, unresolved V genes explain under half, and the rest has no known cause. Clonal size and the V and J genes are those of that table, whereas D and trimming came from the DNA. The sample table shows 150,000 to 200,000 clones, and around 80% are seen once. The ten largest make up approximately 15% of the sample.

At one collaborating source in Seattle, patients were enrolled during active infection and were followed longitudinally through the course of disease. Whole blood was collected in K2EDTA tubes by collaborating institutions according to the institutions' own protocols. Collaborator samples were shipped for TCRbeta analysis as frozen whole blood, isolated PBMCs, or DNA extracted from either sample type. Specimen: peripheral blood. This clonotype originated in a woman in her seventies with COVID-19, enrolled during active disease.

The DNA sequence is TGTGCCAGCAGCTTAGGTTCGTCGGGGGGTCAGCCCCAGCATTTT. It specifies CASSLGSSGGQPQHF. The chain is made from TRBV11-2 and TRBJ1-5; a tentative D match to TRBD1 spans 5 bases. V is shortened by 1 base, J by 6 bases, and the region joining them spans 13 bases. As encoded in the germline V gene, CDR1 is SGHAT while CDR2 is FQNNGV. From the cysteine up to the phenylalanine, the CDR3 has a length of 15 residues. The DNA shown is the 45-base CDR3, in frame from base 1.